This TCR beta chain was documented in a study of cytomegalovirus exposure and HLA in healthy donors. Worth noting for this clone: Its antigen is currently unknown.

A multiplex PCR was run with 60 Vbeta primers and 13 Jbeta primers. This table comes from immunoSEQ multiplex PCR, and its TCRdb copy is limited to in-frame clones, with some not included. The data show tens of thousands of clones, roughly 80% seen once. Study conclusions and caveats: Among donors in an Asian-associated ancestry cluster, a later analysis reportedly found fewer N-insertions than the roughly 700-donor mean. Later analysis suggested links between common viral pathogens and several top significant clusters.

Looked up from germline, CDR1 is SEHNR and CDR2 is FQNEAQ (reference sequence). Trimming removed 5 bases from V and 5 bases from J, with 15 bases in between. The CDR3 consists of 14 residues. This chain connects TRBV7-9 to TRBJ1-1; D is undetermined. Material: PBMCs. This clonotype was sampled from a woman aged 40 to 50 in good health and CMV-seropositive. The CDR3 bases are TGTGCCAGCAGCGAGGAGATTGCGAGAACTGAAGCTTTCTTT. It encodes CASSEEIARTEAFF.